This TCR beta chain was retrieved from a study of cytomegalovirus exposure and HLA in healthy donors. Study summary: It was reported in a later analysis that the same platform had been used for the 120 validation repertoires as for the approximately 730 first-cohort repertoires. Overall study results and limits: Most TCR sequences were seen very rarely across donors, but some public TCRs occurred in many.

This CDR3 spans 14 amino acids. V was clipped by 4 bases and J by 0 bases, with 8 bases between them. Germline CDR1 and CDR2: SNHLY and FYNNEI. Profiling relied on immunoSEQ multiplex PCR, and the TCRdb table lists in-frame clones only, not all of them. The sample consists of over 120,000 clones, roughly 90% of them appearing once. As regards this clone: Its antigen is not known.

The source is a man in his late teens or twenties in good health and CMV-seropositive. The chain carries TRBV2 and TRBJ2-3; D ambiguous. Sequencing was done on a sample of PBMCs. In DNA, the CDR3 is TGTGCCAGCAGTGGGCCAGGCAGCACAGATACGCAGTATTTT. Translation: CASSGPGSTDTQYF. Full variable domain (rest looked up from reference TRBV2 and TRBJ2-3): EPEVTQTPSHQVTQMGQEVILRCVPISNHLYFYWYRQILGQKVEFLVSFYNNEISEKSEIFDDQFSVERPDGSNFTLKIRSTKLEDSAMYFCASSGPGSTDTQYFGPGTRLTVL.